This TCR beta chain was retrieved from a study of identical twins. Findings and limits, study-wide: Insertions were reduced in abundant cord blood beta clonotypes but not in memory repertoires. Some out-of-frame alpha sequences were shared by twins, and these showed excess low generation probability.

A universal primer site was created by template switching, with the cDNA bearing unique molecular identifiers. TCRdb passed the 5' RACE reads through MiXCR, listing each CDR3 protein once. In the table there are around 1.7 million distinct CDR3 sequences, roughly 35% of which are singletons. Germline V CDR1 and CDR2: DFQATT, SNEGSKA (reference sequence). The CDR3 spans 13 residues. Concerning this clonotype: Its antigen is unidentified. Germline and junction disagree at one end, which may indicate a read error.

V gene TRBV20-1 combines with J gene TRBJ1-5; D gene ambiguous. This sequence was found in a newborn girl in good health. What was sequenced was cord blood. The CDR3 bases are TGCAGTGCTAGAGTTAGCGGGAATCAGTCCCAGCATTTT. Encoded protein: CSARVSGNQSQHF.